These T cell receptor beta chains were read from a single sample in a study of T-cell reconstitution after alpha-beta-depleted transplantation in children. TCRdb fed the PCR reads into MiXCR, producing one record per CDR3 protein. There are around 670,000 distinct CDR3 sequences in the sample; about an eighth occur only once, and 0.79% lies in the top ten. The input for sequencing was PBMCs, taken before TCRalphabeta/CD19-depleted stem cell transplant. These receptor sequences come from a girl aged 2-10 years with congenital amegakaryocytic thrombocytopenia, due to receive a stem cell transplant. Both conserved end residues are part of each CDR3. The D gene is left open where the match is weak. The size entry is marked missing in some rows and otherwise reads once, few, many or a size class.

>-|-|TRBJ2-7|TRBV19
TGTGCCAGTAGTATAGTTGCGGGACGGGATCGGCAGCAGTACTTC
CASSIVAGRDRQQYF
>-|many|TRBJ2-3|TRBV29-1
TGCAGCGTTGCTCCCGTTACGCCTAGCACAGATACGCAGTATTTT
CSVAPVTPSTDTQYF
>-|-|TRBJ2-2|TRBV19
TGTGCCAGCAAGCCAGGGAATGTGGTGACCGGGGAGCTGTTTTTT
CASKPGNVVTGELFF
>TRBD2|-|TRBJ2-7|TRBV20-1
TGCAGTGCCGAAGGACTAGCGGGAAACTCCTACGAGCAGTACTTC
CSAEGLAGNSYEQYF
>TRBD1|few|TRBJ1-5|TRBV28
TGTGCCAGCAGTTTTCTGCCCCCGGGACAGGTACCCTATAGCAATCAGCCCCAGCATTTT
CASSFLPPGQVPYSNQPQHF
>-|few|TRBJ2-7|TRBV7-9
TGTGCCAGCAGCTTCGGCGATCCGGGCTACGAGCAGTACTTC
CASSFGDPGYEQYF
>-|few|TRBJ2-1|TRBV5-1
TGCGCCAGCAGCACGTCAACAGTGGGAGTTTACAATGAGCAGTTCTTC
CASSTSTVGVYNEQFF
>TRBD2|few|TRBJ2-2|TRBV18
TGTGCCAGCTCACCACGGGGGACTAGCGGGAACGTCGACACCGGGGAGCTGTTTTTT
CASSPRGTSGNVDTGELFF
>TRBD2|few|TRBJ2-3|TRBV29-1
TGCAGCGCCCCGACTAGCGGGAGGGATACGCAGTATTTT
CSAPTSGRDTQYF
>-|few|TRBJ2-7|TRBV14
TGTGCCAGCAGCCAAAGAGCGGGTATTCCCTACGAGCAGTACTTC
CASSQRAGIPYEQYF
>TRBD2|few|TRBJ2-1|TRBV20-1
TGCAGTGCTAGGACGACTAGCGCCTACAATGAGCAGTTCTTC
CSARTTSAYNEQFF
>-|many|TRBJ2-1|TRBV20-1
TGCAGTGCTAGAGCGTTTCTAGCGGCCCTAGGGGGCTCCTACAATGAGCAGTTCTTC
CSARAFLAALGGSYNEQFF
>-|-|TRBJ2-1|TRBV20-1
TGCAGTGCTACCACCCCACGCGAGCAGTTCTTC
CSATTPREQFF
>-|many|TRBJ2-1|TRBV20-1
TGCAGTGCTAGAGATTGGGGGGCGGGCCCAGCCTACAATGAGCAGTTCTTC
CSARDWGAGPAYNEQFF
>-|few|TRBJ2-5|TRBV3-1
TGTGCCAGCAGCCAAGAGCCCACGTACCAAGAGACCCAGTACTTC
CASSQEPTYQETQYF
>-|many|TRBJ2-7|TRBV20-1
TGCAGTGCTAGACTCACGACGGGGGAGGTCCTACTCTACGAGCAGTACTTC
CSARLTTGEVLLYEQYF
>-|many|TRBJ2-1|TRBV5-1
TGCGCCAGCAGCTTGATTAGCGGTAGCTCCTACAATGAGCAGTTCTTC
CASSLISGSSYNEQFF
>-|few|TRBJ1-2|TRBV5-6
TGTGCCAGCAGCTCCGACTCGGGGCGGGGTGGCTACACCTTC
CASSSDSGRGGYTF
>TRBD1|many|TRBJ2-1|TRBV5-1
TGCGCCAGCAGCTTGGACGGGGACAGGACGAATGAGCAGTTCTTC
CASSLDGDRTNEQFF
>TRBD1|-|TRBJ1-3|TRBV29-1
TGCAGCATCAACCGACAGGGCAATGGAAACACCATATATTTT
CSINRQGNGNTIYF
>-|few|TRBJ1-4|TRBV29-1
TGCAGCGCGGGACAACCCGGCGGACTGTTTTTT
CSAGQPGGLFF
>-|many|TRBJ2-3|TRBV20-1
TGCAGTGCTAGGAGCAGCGTTTGGTTGGCAGATACGCAGTATTTT
CSARSSVWLADTQYF
>-|-|TRBJ1-4|TRBV11-2
TGTGCCAGCAGCTTACCGCCTGAATATCATGAAAAACTGTTTTTT
CASSLPPEYHEKLFF
>TRBD1|few|TRBJ1-5|TRBV6-5
TGTGCCAGCAGTTTTTCGGGACAGGAGCTCAATCAGCCCCAGCATTTT
CASSFSGQELNQPQHF
>TRBD2|many|TRBJ2-7|TRBV6-1
TGTGCCAGCAGTCAGACTAGCGGGAACTCCTACGAGCAGTACTTC
CASSQTSGNSYEQYF
>-|many|TRBJ2-3|TRBV6-6
TGTGCCAGCAGCCATACTTGGGGAGATACGCAGTATTTT
CASSHTWGDTQYF
>TRBD1|many|TRBJ2-7|TRBV10-3
TGTGCCATCAACCGACAGGGTAGTTACGAGCAGTACTTC
CAINRQGSYEQYF
>-|-|TRBJ2-7|TRBV20-1
TGCAGTGCTGGGGCCGGTAACGGGAGCGGAAACGAGCAGTACTTC
CSAGAGNGSGNEQYF
>-|few|TRBJ2-7|TRBV12-5
TGTGCTAGTGGTTTGGTACACCCCTCGGGGGTAGGCTACGAGCAGTACTTC
CASGLVHPSGVGYEQYF
>TRBD2|many|TRBJ2-7|TRBV7-9
TGTGCCAGCAGCTTAAGCGGGAGCAGATCCTACGAGCAGTACTTC
CASSLSGSRSYEQYF
>TRBD2|-|TRBJ2-1|TRBV27
TGTGCCAGCGGCCGGACTAGTAATGAGCAGTTCTTC
CASGRTSNEQFF
>TRBD2|-|TRBJ2-7|TRBV20-1
TGCAGTGCTAGAGATGGGCTAGCGGGAAGCCCTTCTAGTGAGCAGTACTTC
CSARDGLAGSPSSEQYF
>TRBD1|-|TRBJ1-1|TRBV12-3/TRBV12-4
TGTGCCAGCAGTTTACGGTGGGGACAGGGGCTGGGGATGAACACTGAAGCTTTCTTT
CASSLRWGQGLGMNTEAFF
>TRBD2|many|TRBJ2-2|TRBV20-1
TGCAGTGCGAGTCAGGCTAGCGGGAGGGTACCCGGGGAGCTGTTTTTT
CSASQASGRVPGELFF
>-|many|TRBJ2-7|TRBV20-1
TGCAGTGCCAGTGGGCTATCTCTACGCTACGAGCAGTACTTC
CSASGLSLRYEQYF
>TRBD2|-|TRBJ2-7|TRBV10-3
TGTGCCTCAGCCGGGACTAGCGGTTCCTACGAGCAGTACTTC
CASAGTSGSYEQYF
>-|few|TRBJ2-1|TRBV3-1
TGTGCCAGCAGCGATATACGGGAGTTGCACCCTGAGCAGTTCTTC
CASSDIRELHPEQFF
>TRBD2|few|TRBJ2-3|TRBV19
TGTGCCAGTAGTATCGCGGGGGGAGTCGGAGGGACAACGCAGTATTTT
CASSIAGGVGGTTQYF
>-|few|TRBJ2-7|TRBV5-1
TGCGCCAGCAGCGTATACCGGGACAACGAGCAGTACTTC
CASSVYRDNEQYF
>TRBD2|many|TRBJ2-1|TRBV12-3/TRBV12-4
TGTGCCAGCAGTCTGACCGGGACTACCAGAAACCGGCAGTTCTTC
CASSLTGTTRNRQFF
>TRBD2|many|TRBJ2-1|TRBV20-1
TGCAGTGCTAGAGGACTAGCGGGCGGTAGAATCCCATACAATGAGCAGTTCTTC
CSARGLAGGRIPYNEQFF
>TRBD1|few|TRBJ2-7|TRBV29-1
TGCAGCGTTCGGGACAGGGGATACGCCGAGCAGTACTTC
CSVRDRGYAEQYF
>TRBD2|-|TRBJ2-1|TRBV29-1
TGCAGCGTCAATGGGGTAGCGGGAGTTCGGGGCGATGAGCAGTTCTTC
CSVNGVAGVRGDEQFF
>-|few|TRBJ2-2|TRBV11-2
TGTGCCAGCAGCTTTAGGGGTGGCGGGGAGCTGTTTTTT
CASSFRGGGELFF
>-|few|TRBJ2-2|TRBV7-9
TGTGCCATCAACGCGAGGGCAGCGAACACCGGGGAGCTGTTTTTT
CAINARAANTGELFF
>-|-|TRBJ2-7|TRBV10-3
TGTGCCATCAGATCGGGACTTTTTTACGAGCAGTACTTC
CAIRSGLFYEQYF
>-|many|TRBJ1-6|TRBV5-1
TGCGCCAGCAGCTTGGGGGGTCCCGATAATTCACCCCTCCACTTT
CASSLGGPDNSPLHF
>TRBD1|-|TRBJ2-1|TRBV7-2
TGTGCCAGCAGCCCCCGACAGGGGGTCTCCTCCTACAATGAGCAGTTCTTC
CASSPRQGVSSYNEQFF